The present T cell receptor (beta chain) was sequenced within a study of cytomegalovirus exposure and HLA in healthy donors. Whole-study findings and limits: Among the CMV-associated chains, a few were confirmed in vitro as specific for CMV antigens.

Remarks on this clone: Its antigen is as yet unknown.

Clones were sequenced by immunoSEQ multiplex PCR, and TCRdb holds only the in-frame ones, with some missing. The sample has tens of thousands of clones; around 93% are singletons. The source is a man aged 18 to 30 in good health and CMV-seropositive. Sequencing was done on a sample of PBMCs.

CDR3 DNA: TGTGCCAGCAGTTACTCCGCAGGGATCGAGCAGTACTTC. Its protein is CASSYSAGIEQYF. This chain connects TRBV6-5 to TRBJ2-7; maybe TRBD1 (5 bases). V gave up 0 bases and J gave up 6 bases, with 9 bases separating them. Per germline, CDR1 MNHEY and CDR2 SVGAGI. This CDR3 has 13 residues.